This entry features one T cell receptor beta chain sequence. Extraction of RNA preceded its reverse transcription into cDNA, which served as the sequencing template. Sequencing used immunoSEQ multiplex PCR; TCRdb keeps in-frame clones, though not all of them. The sample lists just over 150,000 clones, around 71% seen once, with roughly 0.85% in the top ten. These data are taken from a study of CD8+ T cells in alopecia areata. Treatment here: oral pan-JAK inhibitor, 5-10 mg twice daily. Alopecia areata patients gave lesional scalp punch biopsies and peripheral blood samples. The V end was cut by 0 bases, the J end by 7 bases, with 7 bases between. CDR3 length: 13 residues. From germline, CDR1 is MNHNY and CDR2 SVGAGI (reference sequence).

The genes are TRBV6-6 and TRBJ2-1; D remains ambiguous. The clonotype comes from a human donor with alopecia areata. Sequenced here: CD4+ T cells sorted from blood, sampled at week 4, from a patient treated with tofacitinib. CDR3: CASSYSPGNEQFF. The CDR3 DNA reads TGTGCCAGCAGTTACTCCCCTGGAAATGAGCAGTTCTTC.